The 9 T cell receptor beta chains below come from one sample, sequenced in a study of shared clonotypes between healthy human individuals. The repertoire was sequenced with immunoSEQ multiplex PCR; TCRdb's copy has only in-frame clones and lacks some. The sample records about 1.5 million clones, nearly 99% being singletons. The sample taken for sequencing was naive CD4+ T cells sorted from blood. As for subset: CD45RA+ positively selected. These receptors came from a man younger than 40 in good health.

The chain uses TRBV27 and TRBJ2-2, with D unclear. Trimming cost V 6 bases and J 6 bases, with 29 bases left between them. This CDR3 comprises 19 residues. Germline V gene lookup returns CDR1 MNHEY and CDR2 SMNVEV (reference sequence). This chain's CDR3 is CASRPRVVTGLLTAGELFF. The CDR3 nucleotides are TGTGCCAGCAGACCCCGGGTGGTGACGGGTCTTCTAACCGCCGGGGAGCTGTTTTTT.

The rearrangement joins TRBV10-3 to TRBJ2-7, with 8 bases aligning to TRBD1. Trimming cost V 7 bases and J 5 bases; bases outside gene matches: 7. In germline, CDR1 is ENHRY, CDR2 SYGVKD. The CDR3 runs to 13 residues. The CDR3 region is CAIKGTGRHEQYF. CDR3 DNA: TGTGCCATCAAGGGGACAGGTCGCCACGAGCAGTACTTC.

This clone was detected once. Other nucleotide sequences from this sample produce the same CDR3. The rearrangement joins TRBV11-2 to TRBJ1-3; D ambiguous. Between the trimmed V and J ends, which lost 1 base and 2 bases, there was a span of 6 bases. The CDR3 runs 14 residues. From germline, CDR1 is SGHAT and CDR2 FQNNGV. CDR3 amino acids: CASSLAGAGNTIYF. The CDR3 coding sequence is TGTGCCAGCAGCTTAGCCGGGGCTGGAAACACCATATATTTT.

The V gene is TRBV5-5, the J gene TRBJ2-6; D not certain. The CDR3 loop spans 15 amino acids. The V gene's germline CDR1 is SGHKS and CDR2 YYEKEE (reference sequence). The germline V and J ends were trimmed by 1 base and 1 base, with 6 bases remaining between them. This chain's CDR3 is CASSLLPSGANVLTF. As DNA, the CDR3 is TGTGCCAGCAGCTTGTTACCTTCTGGGGCCAACGTCCTGACTTTC.

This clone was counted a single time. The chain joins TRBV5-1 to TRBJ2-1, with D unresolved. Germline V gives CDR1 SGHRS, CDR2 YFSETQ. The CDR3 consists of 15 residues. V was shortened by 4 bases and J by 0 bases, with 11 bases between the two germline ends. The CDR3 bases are TGCGCCAGCAGCCCCGATGGCCCCTCCTACAATGAGCAGTTCTTC. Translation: CASSPDGPSYNEQFF.

CDR3 loop: CASSSLQYTDTQYF. The CDR3 coding sequence is TGTGCCAGCAGCTCTTTACAGTACACAGATACGCAGTATTTT. The chain links TRBV5-4 to TRBJ2-3; no clear D. Per germline, CDR1 SGHNT and CDR2 YYREEE (reference sequence). The CDR3 length is 14 residues. V was cut by 3 bases and J by 2 bases, with 10 bases left in between.

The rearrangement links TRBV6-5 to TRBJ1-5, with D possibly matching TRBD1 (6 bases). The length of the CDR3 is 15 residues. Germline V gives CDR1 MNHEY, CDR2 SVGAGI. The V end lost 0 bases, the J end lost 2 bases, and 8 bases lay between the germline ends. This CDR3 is CASSYSKGGNQPQHF. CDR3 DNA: TGTGCCAGCAGTTACTCAAAGGGGGGCAATCAGCCCCAGCATTTT.

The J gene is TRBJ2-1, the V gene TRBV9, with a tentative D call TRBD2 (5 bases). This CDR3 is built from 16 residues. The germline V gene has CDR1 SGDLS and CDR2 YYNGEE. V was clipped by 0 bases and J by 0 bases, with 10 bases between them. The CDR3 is CASSVVSDPSYNEQFF. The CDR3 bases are TGTGCCAGCAGCGTAGTTAGCGATCCCTCCTACAATGAGCAGTTCTTC.

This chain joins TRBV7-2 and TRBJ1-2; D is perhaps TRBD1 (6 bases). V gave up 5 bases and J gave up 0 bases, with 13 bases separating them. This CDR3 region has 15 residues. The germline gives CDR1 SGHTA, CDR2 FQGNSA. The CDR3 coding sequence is TGTGCCAGCAGCACGGACAGTTCAGCTAACTATGGCTACACCTTC. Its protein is CASSTDSSANYGYTF.